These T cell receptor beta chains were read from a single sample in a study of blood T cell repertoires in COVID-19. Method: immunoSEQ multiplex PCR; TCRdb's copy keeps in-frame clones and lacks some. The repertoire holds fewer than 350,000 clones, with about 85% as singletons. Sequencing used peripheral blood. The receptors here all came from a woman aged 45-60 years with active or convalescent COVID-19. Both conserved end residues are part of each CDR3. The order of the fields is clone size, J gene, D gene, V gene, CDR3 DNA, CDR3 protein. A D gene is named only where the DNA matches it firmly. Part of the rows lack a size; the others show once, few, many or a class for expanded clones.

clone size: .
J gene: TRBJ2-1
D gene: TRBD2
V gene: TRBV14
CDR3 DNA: TGTGCCAGCAGCCAATGGCGGGAGGCCTACAATGAGCAGTTCTTC
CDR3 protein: CASSQWREAYNEQFF

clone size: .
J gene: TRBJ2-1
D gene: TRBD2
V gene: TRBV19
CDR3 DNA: TGTGCCAGTAGTATAGTCGAGGGAGGGGTTCTGTTCTTC
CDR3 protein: CASSIVEGGVLFF

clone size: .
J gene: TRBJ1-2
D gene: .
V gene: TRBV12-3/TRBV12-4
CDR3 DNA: TGTGCCAGCGCAGTCACCGTCTATGGCTACACCTTC
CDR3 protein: CASAVTVYGYTF

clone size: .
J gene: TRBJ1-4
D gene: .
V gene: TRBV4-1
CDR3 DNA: TGCGCCAGCAGCCAAGTTCGGGACACCGTCGAAAAACTGTTTTTT
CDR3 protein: CASSQVRDTVEKLFF

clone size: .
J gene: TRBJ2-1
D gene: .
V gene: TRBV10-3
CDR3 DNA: TGTGCCATCAGGGCCCGTGGTCTAGCGTACAATGAGCAGTTCTTC
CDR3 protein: CAIRARGLAYNEQFF

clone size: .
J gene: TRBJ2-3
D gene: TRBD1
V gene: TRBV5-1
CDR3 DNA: TGCGCCAGCAGCTTGGACAGGGGGGCAGATACGCAGTATTTT
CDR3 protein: CASSLDRGADTQYF

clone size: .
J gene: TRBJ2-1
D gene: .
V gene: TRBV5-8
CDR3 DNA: TGTGCCAGCAGCTTGGAAGGGGATCAGCAGTTCTTC
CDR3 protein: CASSLEGDQQFF

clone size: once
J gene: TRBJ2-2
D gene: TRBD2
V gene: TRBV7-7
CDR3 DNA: TGTGCCAGCAGCTTAGAAGCGGGAGGGGAGCTGTTTTTT
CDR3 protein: CASSLEAGGELFF

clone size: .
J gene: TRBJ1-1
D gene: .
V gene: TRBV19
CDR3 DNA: TGTGCCAGTAGTATGAGTGGGGCACCTAGGAACACTGAAGCTTTCTTT
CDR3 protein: CASSMSGAPRNTEAFF

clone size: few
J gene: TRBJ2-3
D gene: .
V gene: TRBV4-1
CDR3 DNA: TGCGCCAGCAGCGCCAGTCCTAGCACAGATACGCAGTATTTT
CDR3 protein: CASSASPSTDTQYF

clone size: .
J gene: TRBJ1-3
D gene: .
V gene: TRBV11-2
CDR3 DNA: TGTGCCAGCAGCCTCCTAGGCGGGAGGACTGGAAACACCATATATTTT
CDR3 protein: CASSLLGGRTGNTIYF

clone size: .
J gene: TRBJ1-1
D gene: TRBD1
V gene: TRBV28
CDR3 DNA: TGTGCCAGTGTGACAGGGCTAAACACTGAAGCTTTCTTT
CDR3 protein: CASVTGLNTEAFF

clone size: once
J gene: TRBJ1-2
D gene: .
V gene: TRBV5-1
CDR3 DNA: TGCGCCAGCAGCTTGGGACCAGGGCCTGGTGGCTACACCTTC
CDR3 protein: CASSLGPGPGGYTF

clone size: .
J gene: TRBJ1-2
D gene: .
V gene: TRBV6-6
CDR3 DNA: TGTGCCAGCAGCGACAGCACAATTAACTATGGCTACACCTTC
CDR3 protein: CASSDSTINYGYTF

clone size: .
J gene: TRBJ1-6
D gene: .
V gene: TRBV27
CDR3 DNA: TGTGCCAGCAGTGAGACAGCGAATAATTCACCCCTCCACTTT
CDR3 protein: CASSETANNSPLHF

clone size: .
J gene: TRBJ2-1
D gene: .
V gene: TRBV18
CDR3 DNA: TGTGCCAGCTCACCAGCAACGAGCTCCTACAATGAGCAGTTCTTC
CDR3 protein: CASSPATSSYNEQFF

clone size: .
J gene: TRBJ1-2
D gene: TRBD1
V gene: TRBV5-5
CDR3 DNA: TGTGCCAGCAGCTGGGGACAGAAGAACTATGGCTACACCTTC
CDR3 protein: CASSWGQKNYGYTF

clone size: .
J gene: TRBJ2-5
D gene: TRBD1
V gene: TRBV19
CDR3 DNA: TGTGCCAGTAGTATGGGACAGGGCCAAGAGACCCAGTACTTC
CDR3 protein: CASSMGQGQETQYF

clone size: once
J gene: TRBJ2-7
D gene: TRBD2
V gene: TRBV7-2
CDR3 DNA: TGTGCCAGCAGTTCTAGCGGGAGCGCCTACGAGCAGTACTTC
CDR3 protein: CASSSSGSAYEQYF

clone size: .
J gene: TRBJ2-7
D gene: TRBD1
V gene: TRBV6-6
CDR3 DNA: TGTGCCAGCAGTAGACAGGGCTACGAGCAGTACTTC
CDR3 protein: CASSRQGYEQYF

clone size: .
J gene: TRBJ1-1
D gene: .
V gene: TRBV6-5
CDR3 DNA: TGTGCCAGCAGTAACCAGGGTTTACCCGAAGCTTTCTTT
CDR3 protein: CASSNQGLPEAFF

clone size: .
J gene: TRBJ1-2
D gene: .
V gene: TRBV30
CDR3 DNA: TGTGCCTGGAGCGAGGGAGGGGAAGGCTACACCTTC
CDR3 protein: CAWSEGGEGYTF

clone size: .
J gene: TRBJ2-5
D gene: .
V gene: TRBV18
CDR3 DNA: TGTGCCAGCTCACCACCCGGGACAGCGGGCGAGACCCAGTACTTC
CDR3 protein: CASSPPGTAGETQYF

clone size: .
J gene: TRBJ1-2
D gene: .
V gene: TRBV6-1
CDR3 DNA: TGTGCCAGCAGTGAAAGGGGGGGCTACACCTTC
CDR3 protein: CASSERGGYTF

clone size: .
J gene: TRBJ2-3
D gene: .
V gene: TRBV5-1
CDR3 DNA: TGCGCCAGCAGCTTTGGCAGGGATCAGTATTTT
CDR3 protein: CASSFGRDQYF

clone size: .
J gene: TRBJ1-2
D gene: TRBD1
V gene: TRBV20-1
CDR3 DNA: TGCAGTGCTAGTCAGGGGGCTAACTATGGCTACACCTTC
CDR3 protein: CSASQGANYGYTF

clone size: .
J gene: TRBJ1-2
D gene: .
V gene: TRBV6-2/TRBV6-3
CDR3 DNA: TGTGCCAGCAGTTACTCGGAGTGGGGGCTGCGCTATGGCTACACCTTC
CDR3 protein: CASSYSEWGLRYGYTF

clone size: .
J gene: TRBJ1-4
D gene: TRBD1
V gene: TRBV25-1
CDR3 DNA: TGTGCCAGCAGTGCTAACAGGGGTCCTAATGAAAAACTGTTTTTT
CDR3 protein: CASSANRGPNEKLFF

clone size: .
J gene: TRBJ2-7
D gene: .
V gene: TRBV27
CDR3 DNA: TGTGCCAGCAGTCGCCAGGGGGGCACCTACGAGCAGTACTTC
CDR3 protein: CASSRQGGTYEQYF

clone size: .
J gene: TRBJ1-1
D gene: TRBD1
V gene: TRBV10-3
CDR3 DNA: TGTGCCATCAGTGAACTCGGGACAGGGGTGAGGACTGAAGCTTTCTTT
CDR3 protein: CAISELGTGVRTEAFF

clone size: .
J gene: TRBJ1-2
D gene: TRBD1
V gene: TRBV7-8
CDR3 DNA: TGTGCCAGCAGCTTAGTGGGGACAGGGAATTTTGGCTACACCTTC
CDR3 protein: CASSLVGTGNFGYTF

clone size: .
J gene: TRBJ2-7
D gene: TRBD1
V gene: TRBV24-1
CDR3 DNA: TGTGCCACCGCAACAGGACAGGACCCTAACGAGCAGTACTTC
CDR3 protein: CATATGQDPNEQYF

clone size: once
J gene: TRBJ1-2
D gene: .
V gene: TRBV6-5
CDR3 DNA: TGTGCCAGCGCGGGGGGGCTTTATGGCTACACCTTC
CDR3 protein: CASAGGLYGYTF

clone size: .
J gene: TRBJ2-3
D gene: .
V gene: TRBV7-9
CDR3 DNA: TGTGCCAGCAGCTTAGGGACTACCAACACAGATACGCAGTATTTT
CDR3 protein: CASSLGTTNTDTQYF

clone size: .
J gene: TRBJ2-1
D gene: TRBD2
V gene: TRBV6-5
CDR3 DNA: TGTGCCAGCGTACCAGCGGGAGGGGGAGAGCAGTTCTTC
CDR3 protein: CASVPAGGGEQFF

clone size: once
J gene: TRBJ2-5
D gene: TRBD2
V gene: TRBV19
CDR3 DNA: TGTGCCAGTAGTATAGCCAGACTAGCGGGAGTAGAGACCCAGTACTTC
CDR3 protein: CASSIARLAGVETQYF

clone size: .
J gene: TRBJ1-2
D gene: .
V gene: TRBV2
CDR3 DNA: TGTGCCAGCAGTGGTCGCGGAGCGTTAGGCTACACCTTC
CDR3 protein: CASSGRGALGYTF

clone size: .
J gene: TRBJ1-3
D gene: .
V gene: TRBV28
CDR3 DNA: TGTGCCAGCAGAACAGGGCTGTACTCTGGAAACACCATATATTTT
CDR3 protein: CASRTGLYSGNTIYF

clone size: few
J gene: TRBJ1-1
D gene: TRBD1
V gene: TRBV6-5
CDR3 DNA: TGTGCCAGCAATAGACAGGGGAGGAACACTGAAGCTTTCTTT
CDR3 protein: CASNRQGRNTEAFF

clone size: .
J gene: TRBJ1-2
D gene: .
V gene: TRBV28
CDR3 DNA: TGTGCCAGCAGTTCGTATCAAGGGGGCTATGGCTACACCTTC
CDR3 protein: CASSSYQGGYGYTF

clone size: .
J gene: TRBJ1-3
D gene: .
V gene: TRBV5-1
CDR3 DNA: TGCGCCAGCAGTCATCTCCGGGACACTCTTTTCTCGGGAAACACCATATATTTT
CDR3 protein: CASSHLRDTLFSGNTIYF

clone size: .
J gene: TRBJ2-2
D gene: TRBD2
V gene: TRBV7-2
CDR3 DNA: TGTGCCAGCAGCTTAGTTAGCGGGAGGGGGAACACCGGGGAGCTGTTTTTT
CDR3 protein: CASSLVSGRGNTGELFF

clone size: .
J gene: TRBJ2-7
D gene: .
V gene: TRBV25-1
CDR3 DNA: TGTGCCAGCAGTGGCGTAGGAGCTTACGAGCAGTACTTC
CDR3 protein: CASSGVGAYEQYF

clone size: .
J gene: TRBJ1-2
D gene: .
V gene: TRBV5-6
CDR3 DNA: TGTGCCAGCAGCTACCAGGGGTTTGGCTACACCTTC
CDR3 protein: CASSYQGFGYTF

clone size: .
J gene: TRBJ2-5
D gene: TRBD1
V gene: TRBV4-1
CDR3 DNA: TGCGCCAGCAGCCAAGGCGGGACAGGCCAAGAGACCCAGTACTTC
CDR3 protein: CASSQGGTGQETQYF

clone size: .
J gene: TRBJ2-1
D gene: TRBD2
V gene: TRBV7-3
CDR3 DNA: TGTGCCAGCAGCTCCGCCGGGACTAGCGATGAGCAGTTCTTC
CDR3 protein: CASSSAGTSDEQFF

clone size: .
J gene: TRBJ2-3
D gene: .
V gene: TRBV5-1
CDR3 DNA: TGCGCCAGCAGCTTTAACCCTTCCAGGGGATCTAGCACAGATACGCAGTATTTT
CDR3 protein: CASSFNPSRGSSTDTQYF

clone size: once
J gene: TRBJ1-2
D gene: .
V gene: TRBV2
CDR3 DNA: TGTGCCAGGAAGTCCGGGATCTATGGCTACACCTTC
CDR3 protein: CARKSGIYGYTF